The 17 T cell receptor beta chains below all came from one sample that was sequenced in a study of blood T cell repertoires in COVID-19. Method: immunoSEQ multiplex PCR; TCRdb's copy keeps in-frame clones and lacks some. The sample holds approximately 87,000 clones, approximately 78% seen once. Source material: peripheral blood. These receptors all stem from an elderly woman with acute or convalescent COVID-19.

V is TRBV9 and J is TRBJ1-1; the D gene is possibly TRBD1 (5 bases). V lost 1 base to trimming and J lost 3 bases, with 10 bases between them. The germline V gene encodes CDR1 SGDLS and CDR2 YYNGEE. The CDR3 is made up of 14 amino acids. The CDR3 DNA reads TGTGCCAGCAGCGTACAGGGTGGTGACACTGAAGCTTTCTTT. Protein sequence: CASSVQGGDTEAFF.

This rearrangement joins TRBV7-2 to TRBJ2-7; unclear D gene. CDR3 length equals 13 residues. The germline V gene has CDR1 SGHTA and CDR2 FQGNSA. Trimming took off 5 bases at V and 4 bases at J, with 12 bases between the two ends. In DNA, the CDR3 is TGTGCCAGCAGCCCGTTATACGGGTACGAGCAGTACTTC. This sequence encodes CASSPLYGYEQYF.

This rearrangement joins TRBV6-5 to TRBJ2-5; D might be TRBD2 (6 bases). With 7 bases removed from V and 4 bases from J, the gap between germline ends came to 13 bases. The length of the CDR3 is 13 residues. The V gene's germline CDR1 is MNHEY and CDR2 SVGAGI. The CDR3 DNA sequence: TGTGCCAGCAAGGGAGGCCTGGTAGAGACCCAGTACTTC. This sequence encodes CASKGGLVETQYF.

The rearrangement joins TRBV3-1 (or the pseudogene TRBV3-2) to TRBJ1-1; TRBD1 might be the D (5 bases). With 3 bases removed from V and 4 bases from J, the gap between germline ends came to 6 bases. This CDR3 is built from 12 residues. Germline CDR1 reads LGHDT; CDR2 reads YNNKEL (reference sequence). CDR3 amino acids: CASSQGGTEAFF. CDR3 DNA: TGTGCCAGCAGCCAGGGGGGCACTGAAGCTTTCTTT.

This clone was seen more than once but under ten times. CDR3 amino acids: CASSKTGQNQPQHF. CDR3 DNA: TGTGCCAGCAGTAAGACAGGCCAGAATCAGCCCCAGCATTTT. J is TRBJ1-5 and V is TRBV2, with a weak D call TRBD1 (6 bases). Trimming left V 5 bases short and J 4 bases short, with 12 bases between. CDR1 and CDR2 from the germline V gene are SNHLY and FYNNEI. This CDR3 has 14 amino acids.

The chain combines TRBV5-1 with TRBJ2-5, with 9 bases identical to TRBD1. Germline V gene sequence: CDR1 SGHRS, CDR2 YFSETQ. CDR3 length: 15 amino acids. V lost 0 bases and J lost 4; bases outside the gene matches: 4. This chain's CDR3 is CASSLGDRDRETQYF. CDR3 in DNA: TGCGCCAGCAGCTTGGGGGACAGGGATCGAGAGACCCAGTACTTC.

The gene calls are TRBV19 and TRBJ1-4; 10 bases agree with TRBD1. The V and J ends lost 3 bases and 5 bases, in that order; junction bases with no gene match: 3. The CDR3 sequence is 15 residues long. Germline V CDR1 and CDR2: LNHDA, SQIVND (reference sequence). Here the CDR3 reads CASSMGQGRNEKLFF. The CDR3 nucleotides read TGTGCCAGTAGTATGGGACAGGGGCGGAATGAAAAACTGTTTTTT.

Here the CDR3 reads CSTLGTGGGEQYF. CDR3 sequence (DNA): TGCAGCACCCTGGGGACAGGGGGCGGGGAGCAGTACTTC. The genes are TRBV29-1 and TRBJ2-7; TRBD1 agrees at 12 bases. The CDR3 is made up of 13 amino acids. The V segment lost 8 bases and the J segment 7 bases; nucleotides outside the gene matches: 9. Germline V gene sequence: CDR1 SQVTM, CDR2 ANQGSEA.

V and J are TRBV18 and TRBJ2-7, with TRBD1 as a possible D gene (5 bases). The CDR3 runs to 13 residues. Per the germline V gene, CDR1 is KGHSH and CDR2 is LQKENI. V shed 6 bases and J shed 4 bases, with 13 bases lying between them. The CDR3 region has the DNA TGTGCCAGCTCGGCGACAGACGAATACGAGCAGTACTTC. It translates to CASSATDEYEQYF.

The chain has TRBV11-2 and TRBJ2-2; TRBD1 might be the D (6 bases). Germline CDR1 and CDR2: SGHAT and FQNNGV. The CDR3 consists of 13 residues. Between the trimmed V and J ends, which lost 4 bases and 5 bases, there was a span of 8 bases. DNA for the CDR3: TGTGCCAGCAGCTCCAGGGGAACCGGGGAGCTGTTTTTT. It encodes CASSSRGTGELFF.

The V gene is TRBV30, the J gene TRBJ2-7; TRBD2 might be the D (5 bases). The CDR3 runs to 12 residues. V lost 8 bases and J lost 4, with 15 bases in between. Germline V gives CDR1 GTSNPN, CDR2 SVGIG (reference sequence). CDR3 sequence reads: CAARGIRYEQYF. The CDR3 DNA sequence: TGTGCCGCAAGAGGGATTAGGTACGAGCAGTACTTC.

The V gene is TRBV12-5, the J gene TRBJ2-7, with D possibly TRBD2 on 5 matching bases. The CDR3 length is 16 residues. Trimming pared 0 bases from V and 3 bases from J, leaving 15 bases between. CDR1 is LGHNT and CDR2 is FRNRAP in the germline V gene. Here the CDR3 DNA reads TGTGCTAGTGGTTTGGTCAGAGCGGCGAACCACTACGAGCAGTACTTC. Its translation is CASGLVRAANHYEQYF.

The chain couples TRBV5-4 to TRBJ2-2; 8 nucleotides match TRBD1. CDR1 SGHNT and CDR2 YYREEE come from the germline V gene (reference sequence). V shed 3 bases and J 4 bases; nucleotides not matched to a gene: 11. The CDR3 extends over 17 amino acids. The CDR3, as DNA: TGTGCCAGCAGCTGGACTGACAGGGGACGTAGCACCGGGGAGCTGTTTTTT. It encodes CASSWTDRGRSTGELFF.

The J gene is TRBJ1-2, the V gene TRBV2; TRBD1 is a possible D gene (5 bases). V lost 8 bases and J 8 bases, leaving 24 bases between the germline ends. CDR3 size: 15 residues. CDR1 and CDR2 from the germline V gene are SNHLY and FYNNEI. The CDR3: CASRSKGTGREGYTF. As DNA, the CDR3 is TGTGCCAGCCGGTCGAAGGGGACCGGGCGGGAGGGCTACACCTTC.

V and J are TRBV7-2 and TRBJ1-2; D unclear. Between the trimmed V and J ends, which lost 5 bases and 0 bases, there was a span of 10 bases. The CDR3 runs to 14 residues. Germline CDR1 is SGHTA and CDR2 is FQGNSA. The CDR3 reads CASSHPTANYGYTF. The CDR3 region has the DNA TGTGCCAGCAGCCACCCAACTGCTAACTATGGCTACACCTTC.

The rearrangement joins TRBV10-1 to TRBJ2-1; 9 bases agree with TRBD2. In germline, CDR1 is WNHNN, CDR2 SYGVQD (reference sequence). The CDR3 length is 18 residues. The junction had 17 bases not matched to a gene; V was cut back by 5 bases and J by 6 bases. The CDR3 DNA reads as TGCGCCAGCAGTTTCGGGGCGAATGGCGGGGGGGCCCCCAATGAGCAGTTCTTC. Translation gives CASSFGANGGGAPNEQFF.

The J gene is TRBJ1-1, the V gene TRBV21-1. TRBV21-1 is an annotated pseudogene. CDR3 length equals 13 residues. In DNA form, the CDR3 reads TGTGCCAGCAGCACACAGGGAGGGACTGAAGCTTTCTTT. It yields the protein CASSTQGGTEAFF.